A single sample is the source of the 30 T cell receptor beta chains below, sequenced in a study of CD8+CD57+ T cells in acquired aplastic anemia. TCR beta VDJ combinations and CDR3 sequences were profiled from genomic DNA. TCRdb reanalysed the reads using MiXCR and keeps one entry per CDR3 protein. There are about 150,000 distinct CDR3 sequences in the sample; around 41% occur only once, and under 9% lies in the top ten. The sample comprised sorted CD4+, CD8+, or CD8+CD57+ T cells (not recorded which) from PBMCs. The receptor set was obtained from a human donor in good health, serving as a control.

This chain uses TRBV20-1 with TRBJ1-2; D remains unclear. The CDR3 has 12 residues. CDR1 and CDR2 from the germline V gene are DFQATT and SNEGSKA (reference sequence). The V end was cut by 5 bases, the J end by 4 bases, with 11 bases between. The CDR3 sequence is CSAVSGIYGYTF. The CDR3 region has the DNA TGCAGTGCTGTATCCGGGATCTATGGCTACACCTTC.

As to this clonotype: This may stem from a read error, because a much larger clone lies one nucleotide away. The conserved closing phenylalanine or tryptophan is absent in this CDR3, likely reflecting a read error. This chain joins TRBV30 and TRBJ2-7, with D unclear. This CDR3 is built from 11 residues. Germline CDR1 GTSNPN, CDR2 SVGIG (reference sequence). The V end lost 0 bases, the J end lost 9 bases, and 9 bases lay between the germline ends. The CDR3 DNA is TGTGCCTGGAGTGTAGCAGGTTCGCAGTACTCC. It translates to CAWSVAGSQYS.

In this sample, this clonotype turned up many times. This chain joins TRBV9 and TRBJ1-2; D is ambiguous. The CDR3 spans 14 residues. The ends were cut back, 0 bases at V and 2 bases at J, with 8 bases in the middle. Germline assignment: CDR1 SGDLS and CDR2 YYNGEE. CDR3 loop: CASSVGGSNYGYTF. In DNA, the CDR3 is TGTGCCAGCAGCGTAGGAGGGAGCAACTATGGCTACACCTTC.

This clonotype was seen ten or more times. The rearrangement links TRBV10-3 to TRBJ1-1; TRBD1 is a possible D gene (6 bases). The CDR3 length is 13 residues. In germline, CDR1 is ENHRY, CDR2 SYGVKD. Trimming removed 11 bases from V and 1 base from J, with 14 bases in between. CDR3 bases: TGTGCCTCCGTGGGGGCGACGAACACTGAAGCTTTCTTT. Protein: CASVGATNTEAFF.

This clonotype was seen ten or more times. CDR3 in amino acids: CSARDNLGNTIYF. The CDR3 DNA follows: TGCAGTGCTAGAGATAATCTCGGAAACACCATATATTTT. This chain connects TRBV20-1 to TRBJ1-3; D not certain. The CDR3 length is 13 residues. The germline V gene has CDR1 DFQATT and CDR2 SNEGSKA (reference sequence). V lost 0 bases and J 4 bases, leaving 7 bases between the germline ends.

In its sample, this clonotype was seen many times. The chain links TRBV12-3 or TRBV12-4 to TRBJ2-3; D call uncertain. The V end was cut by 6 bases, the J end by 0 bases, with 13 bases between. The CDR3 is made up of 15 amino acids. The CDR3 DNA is TGTGCCAGCAGCTTACTCCCGACAAGCACAGATACGCAGTATTTT. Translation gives CASSLLPTSTDTQYF.

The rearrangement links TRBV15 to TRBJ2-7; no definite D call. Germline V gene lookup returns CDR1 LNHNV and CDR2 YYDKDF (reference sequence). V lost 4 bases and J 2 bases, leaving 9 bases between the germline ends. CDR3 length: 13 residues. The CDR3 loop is CATSIPGPYEQYF. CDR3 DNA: TGTGCCACCAGCATCCCGGGCCCCTACGAGCAGTACTTC.

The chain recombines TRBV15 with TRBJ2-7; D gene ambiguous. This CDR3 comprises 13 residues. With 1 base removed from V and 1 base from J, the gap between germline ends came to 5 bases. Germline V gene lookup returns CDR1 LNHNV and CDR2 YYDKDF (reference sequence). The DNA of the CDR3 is TGTGCCACCAGCAGAGTCCTTTCCTACGAGCAGTACGTC. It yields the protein CATSRVLSYEQYV.

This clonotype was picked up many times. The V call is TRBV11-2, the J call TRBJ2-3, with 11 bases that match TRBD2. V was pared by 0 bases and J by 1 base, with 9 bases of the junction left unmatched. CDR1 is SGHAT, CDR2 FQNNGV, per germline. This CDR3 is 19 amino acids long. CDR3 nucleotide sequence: TGTGCCAGCAGCTTAGATGCCCAGGGACTAGCGGACCGCACAGATACGCAGTATTTT. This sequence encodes CASSLDAQGLADRTDTQYF.

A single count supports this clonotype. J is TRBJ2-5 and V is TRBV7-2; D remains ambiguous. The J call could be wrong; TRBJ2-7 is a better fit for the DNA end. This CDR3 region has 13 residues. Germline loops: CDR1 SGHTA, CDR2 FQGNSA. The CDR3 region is CASSFSPGDEQYF. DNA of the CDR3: TGTGCCAGCAGCTTTTCCCCCGGAGACGAGCAGTACTTC.

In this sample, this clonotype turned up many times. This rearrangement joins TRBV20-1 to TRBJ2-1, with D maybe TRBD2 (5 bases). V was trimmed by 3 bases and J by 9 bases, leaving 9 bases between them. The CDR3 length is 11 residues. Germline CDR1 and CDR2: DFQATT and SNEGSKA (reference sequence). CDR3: CSARVRGEQFF. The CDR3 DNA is TGCAGTGCTAGGGTTCGGGGTGAGCAGTTCTTC.

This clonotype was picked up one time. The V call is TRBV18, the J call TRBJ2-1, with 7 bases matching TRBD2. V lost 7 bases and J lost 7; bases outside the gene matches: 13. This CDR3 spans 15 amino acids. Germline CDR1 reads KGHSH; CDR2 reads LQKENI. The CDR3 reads CASLITRGSRNEQFF. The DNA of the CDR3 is TGTGCCAGCTTAATTACGCGGGGGTCCCGGAATGAGCAGTTCTTC. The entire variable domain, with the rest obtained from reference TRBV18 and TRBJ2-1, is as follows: NAGVMQNPRHLVRRRGQEARLRCSPMKGHSHVYWYRQLPEEGLKFMVYLQKENIIDESGMPKERFSAEFPKEGPSILRIQQVVRGDSAAYFCASLITRGSRNEQFFGPGTRLTVL.

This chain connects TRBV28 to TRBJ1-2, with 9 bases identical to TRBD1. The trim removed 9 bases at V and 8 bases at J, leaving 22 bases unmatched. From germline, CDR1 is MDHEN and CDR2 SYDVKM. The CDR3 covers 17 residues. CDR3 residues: CARRKLSGQGRLDGYTF. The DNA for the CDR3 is TGTGCCAGAAGGAAGCTATCGGGACAGGGAAGATTAGACGGCTACACCTTC.

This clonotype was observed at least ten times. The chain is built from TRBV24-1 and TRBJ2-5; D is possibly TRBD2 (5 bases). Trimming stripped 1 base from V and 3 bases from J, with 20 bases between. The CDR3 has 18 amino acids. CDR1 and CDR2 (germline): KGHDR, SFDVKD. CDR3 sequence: CATSDFGVSRQREETQYF. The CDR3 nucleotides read TGTGCCACCAGTGATTTTGGGGTGAGTCGGCAGAGGGAAGAGACCCAGTACTTC.

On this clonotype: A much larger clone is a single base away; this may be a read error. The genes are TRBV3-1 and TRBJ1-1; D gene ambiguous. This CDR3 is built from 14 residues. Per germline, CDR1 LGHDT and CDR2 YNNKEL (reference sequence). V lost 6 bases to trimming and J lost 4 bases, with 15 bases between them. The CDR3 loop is CASSIRLGGTEAFF. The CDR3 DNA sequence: TGTGCCAGCAGTATCCGGCTGGGAGGCACTGAAGCTTTCTTT.

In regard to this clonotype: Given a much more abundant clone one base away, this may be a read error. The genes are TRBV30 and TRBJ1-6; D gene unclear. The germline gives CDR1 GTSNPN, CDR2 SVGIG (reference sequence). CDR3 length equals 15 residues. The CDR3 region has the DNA TGTGTCTGGAGTGTAGAGGGTCCCAGAGAATCACCCCTCCACTTT. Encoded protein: CVWSVEGPRESPLHF. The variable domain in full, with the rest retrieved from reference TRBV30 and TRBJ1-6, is SQTIHQWPATLVQPVGSPLSLECTVEGTSNPNLYWYRQAAGRGLQLLFYSVGIGQISSEVPQNLSASRPQDRQFILSSKKLLLSDSGFYLCVWSVEGPRESPLHFGNGTRLTVT.

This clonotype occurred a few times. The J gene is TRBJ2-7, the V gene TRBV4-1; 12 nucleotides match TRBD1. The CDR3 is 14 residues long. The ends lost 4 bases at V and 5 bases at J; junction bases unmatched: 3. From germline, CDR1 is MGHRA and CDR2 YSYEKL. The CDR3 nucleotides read TGCGCCAGCAGCCTAGGGACAGGGGGCAACGAGCAGTACTTC. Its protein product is CASSLGTGGNEQYF.

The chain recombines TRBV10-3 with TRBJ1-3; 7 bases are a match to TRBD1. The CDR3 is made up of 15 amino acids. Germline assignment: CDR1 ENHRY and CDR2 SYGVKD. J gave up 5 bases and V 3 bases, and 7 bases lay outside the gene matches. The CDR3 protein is CAISDPRQGRNTIYF. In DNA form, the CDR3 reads TGTGCCATCAGTGACCCCAGACAGGGCAGAAACACCATATATTTT.

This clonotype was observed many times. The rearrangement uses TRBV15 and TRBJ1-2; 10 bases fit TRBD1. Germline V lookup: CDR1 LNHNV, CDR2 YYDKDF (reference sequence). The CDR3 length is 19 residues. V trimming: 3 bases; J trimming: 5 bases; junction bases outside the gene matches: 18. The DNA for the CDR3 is TGTGCCACCAGCAGGGAAGTCCTGGGACAGGGGAGTTTTAGGTATGGCTACACCTTC. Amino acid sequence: CATSREVLGQGSFRYGYTF.

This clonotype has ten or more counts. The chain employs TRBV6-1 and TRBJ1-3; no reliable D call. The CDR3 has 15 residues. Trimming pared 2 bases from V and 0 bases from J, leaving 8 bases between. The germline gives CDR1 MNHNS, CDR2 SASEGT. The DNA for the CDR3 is TGTGCCAGCAGTGAACTTCAGAGCTCTGGAAACACCATATATTTT. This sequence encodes CASSELQSSGNTIYF.

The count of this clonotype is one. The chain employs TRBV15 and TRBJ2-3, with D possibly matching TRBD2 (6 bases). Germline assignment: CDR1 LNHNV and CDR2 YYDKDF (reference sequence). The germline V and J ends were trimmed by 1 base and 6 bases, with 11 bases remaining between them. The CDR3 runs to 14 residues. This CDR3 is CATSRAAGTDTQYF. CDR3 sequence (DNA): TGTGCCACCAGCAGAGCCGCGGGGACTGATACGCAGTATTTT. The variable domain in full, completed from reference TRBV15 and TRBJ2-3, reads DAMVIQNPRYQVTQFGKPVTLSCSQTLNHNVMYWYQQKSSQAPKLLFHYYDKDFNNEADTPDNFQSRRPNTSFCFLDIRSPGLGDTAMYLCATSRAAGTDTQYFGPGTRLTVL.

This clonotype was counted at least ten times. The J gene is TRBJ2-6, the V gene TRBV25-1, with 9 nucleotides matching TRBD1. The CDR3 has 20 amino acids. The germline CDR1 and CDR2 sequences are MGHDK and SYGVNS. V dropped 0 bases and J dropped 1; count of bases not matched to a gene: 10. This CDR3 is CASSEYRPTGGRSGANVLTF. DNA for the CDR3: TGTGCCAGCAGTGAATATAGACCTACAGGGGGCAGGTCTGGGGCCAACGTCCTGACTTTC.

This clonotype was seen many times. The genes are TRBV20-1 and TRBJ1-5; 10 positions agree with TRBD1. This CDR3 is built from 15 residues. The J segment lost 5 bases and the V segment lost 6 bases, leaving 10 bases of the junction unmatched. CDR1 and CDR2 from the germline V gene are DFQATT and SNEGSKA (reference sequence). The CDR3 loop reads CSAGMTGGAYQPQHF. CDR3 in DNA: TGCAGTGCAGGGATGACAGGGGGCGCATATCAGCCCCAGCATTTT.

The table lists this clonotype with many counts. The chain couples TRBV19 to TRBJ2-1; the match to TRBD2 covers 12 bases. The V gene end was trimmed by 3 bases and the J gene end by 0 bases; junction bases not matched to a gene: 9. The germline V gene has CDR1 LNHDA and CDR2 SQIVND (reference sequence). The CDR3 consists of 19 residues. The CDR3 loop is CASSIRLAGGLHSYNEQFF. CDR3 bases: TGTGCCAGTAGTATCCGTCTAGCGGGAGGGCTCCACTCCTACAATGAGCAGTTCTTC.

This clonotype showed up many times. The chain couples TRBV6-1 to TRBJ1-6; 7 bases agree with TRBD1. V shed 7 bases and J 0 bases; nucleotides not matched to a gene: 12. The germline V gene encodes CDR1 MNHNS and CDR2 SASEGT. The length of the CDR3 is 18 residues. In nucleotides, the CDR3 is TGTGCCAGCATTCGGACGGGACAGCTGAGCTCCTATAATTCACCCCTCCACTTT. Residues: CASIRTGQLSSYNSPLHF.

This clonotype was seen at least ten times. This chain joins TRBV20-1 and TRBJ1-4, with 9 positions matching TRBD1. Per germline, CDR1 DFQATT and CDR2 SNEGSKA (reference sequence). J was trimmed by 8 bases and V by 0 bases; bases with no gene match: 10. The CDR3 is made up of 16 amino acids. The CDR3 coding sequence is TGCAGTGCTAGAGATCGGTGGGACAGGGCTTACGAAAAACTGTTTTTT. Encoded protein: CSARDRWDRAYEKLFF.

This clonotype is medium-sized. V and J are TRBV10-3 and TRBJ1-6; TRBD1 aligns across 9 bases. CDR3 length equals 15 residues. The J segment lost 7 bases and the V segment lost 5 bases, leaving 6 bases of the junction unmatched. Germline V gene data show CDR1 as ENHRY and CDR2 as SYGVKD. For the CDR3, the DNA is TGTGCCATCAGTCCCGGGACAGGGAAGAATTCACCCCTCCACTTT. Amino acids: CAISPGTGKNSPLHF.

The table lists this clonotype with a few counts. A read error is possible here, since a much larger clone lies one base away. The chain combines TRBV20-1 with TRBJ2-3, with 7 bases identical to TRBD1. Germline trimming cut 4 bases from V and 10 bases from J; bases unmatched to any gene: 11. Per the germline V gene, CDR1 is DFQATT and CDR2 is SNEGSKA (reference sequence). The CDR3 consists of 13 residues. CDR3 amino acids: CSANKGAYDAQYF. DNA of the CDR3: TGCAGTGCTAACAAGGGGGCTTACGATGCGCAGTATTTT.

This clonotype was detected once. The chain's CDR3 is CATSRNGQGYEQYF. The CDR3 DNA sequence: TGTGCCACCAGCAGAAATGGACAGGGCTACGAGCAGTACTTC. The chain has TRBV15 and TRBJ2-7; TRBD1 aligns across 8 bases. V shed 2 bases, J shed 3 bases, and the junction held 3 bases outside the gene matches. This CDR3 is 14 amino acids long. The germline V gene encodes CDR1 LNHNV and CDR2 YYDKDF (reference sequence).

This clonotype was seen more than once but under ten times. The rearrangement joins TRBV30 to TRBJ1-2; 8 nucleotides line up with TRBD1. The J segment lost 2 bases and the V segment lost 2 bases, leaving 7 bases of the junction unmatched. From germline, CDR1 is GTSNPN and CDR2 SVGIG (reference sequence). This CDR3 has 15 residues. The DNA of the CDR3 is TGTGCCTGGAGTCTTCGGGACAGGTCGAACTATGGCTACACCTTC. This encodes CAWSLRDRSNYGYTF.